These 5 T cell receptor beta chains came from one sample sequenced in a study of breast tumors, draining lymph nodes, adjacent tissues. Samples came from axillary lymph nodes draining the breast cancer. TCRdb independently ran MiXCR on the multiplex PCR reads; one entry per CDR3 protein. The data show some 130,000 distinct CDR3 sequences, with just under 20% seen just once and 3.5% to 4.5% held by the top ten. The sample taken for sequencing was axillary lymph node tissue. Receptors originate from a female donor with breast cancer. Some clones in this sample may be carry-over from other donors' samples.

Comments on this clonotype: This may arise from a read error, as a much more abundant clone is one base away. This chain joins TRBV5-6 and TRBJ2-1, with D perhaps matching TRBD2 (6 bases). The CDR3 loop spans 17 amino acids. CDR1 and CDR2 (germline): SGHDT, YYEEEE. CDR3 amino acids: CASSFIPSGGAYNGQFF. The DNA for the CDR3 is TGTGCCAGCAGCTTCATACCCTCTGGCGGGGCCTACAATGGGCAGTTCTTC.

Regarding this clonotype: This may stem from a read error, because a much larger clone lies one nucleotide away. The chain is built from TRBV6-6 and TRBJ2-3, with D uncertain. In germline, CDR1 is MNHNY, CDR2 SVGAGI (reference sequence). The CDR3 consists of 13 residues. In nucleotides, the CDR3 is TGTGCCAGCAGAATGAAGAACACAGATACGCGGTATTTT. It translates to CASRMKNTDTRYF.

This clonotype occurred many times. The CDR3, as DNA: TGTGCCAGCTCGGGTGGTCTGCTGGAGACCCAGTACTTC. Its protein product is CASSGGLLETQYF. The chain recombines TRBV7-2 with TRBJ2-5; D not certain. This CDR3 contains 13 residues. The germline V and J ends were trimmed by 8 bases and 5 bases, with 15 bases remaining between them. Germline V gene data show CDR1 as SGHTA and CDR2 as FQGNSA.

This clonotype was seen many times. This chain uses TRBV6-2 or TRBV6-3 with TRBJ2-1; TRBD2 agrees at 11 bases. The CDR3 length is 16 residues. The V and J ends lost 4 bases and 5 bases, in that order; junction bases with no gene match: 7. Germline CDR1 MNHEY, CDR2 SVGEGT. The CDR3 nucleotides are TGTGCCAGCAGTTTCTTTAGCGGGGGGGCGGACAATGAGCAGTTCTTC. It specifies CASSFFSGGADNEQFF.

This clonotype came up once. A much larger clone lies one base from this, so it may be a read error. The chain is built from TRBV7-3 and TRBJ2-3; TRBD2 matches at 7 bases. CDR3 length: 18 amino acids. Per the germline V gene, CDR1 is SGHTA and CDR2 is FQGTGA. V dropped 2 bases and J dropped 4; count of bases not matched to a gene: 15. The CDR3 region has the DNA TGTGCCAGCAGCTTAGTGGCGGGTCTGGGAGGGAAGGCAGATACGCAGTATTTT. This gives the protein CASSLVAGLGGKADTQYF.